Detailed here is one T cell receptor (beta chain). This record comes from a study of blood T cell repertoires in COVID-19. The overall study: The cDNA or gDNA used as material had been derived from T cells, B-cell-depleted T cells, or PBMCs.

The repertoire was sequenced with immunoSEQ multiplex PCR; TCRdb's copy has only in-frame clones and lacks some. The repertoire has some 300,000 clones, around 90% of them found once; the top ten carry over 1%. The ends were cut back, 1 base at V and 6 bases at J, with 13 bases in the middle. CDR3 length equals 15 residues. Per germline, CDR1 LNHDA and CDR2 SQIVND (reference sequence). Sequenced input: peripheral blood. V and J are TRBV19 and TRBJ1-5; D gene ambiguous. The receptor was isolated from a man in his sixties or seventies with acute or convalescent COVID-19. The CDR3 is CASSIALQAVQPQHF. In DNA, the CDR3 is TGTGCCAGTAGTATAGCCCTCCAGGCTGTTCAGCCCCAGCATTTT.